This T cell receptor beta chain was identified in a study of radiotherapy plus CTLA-4 blockade in lung cancer. Study-wide context: Objective response was observed in roughly a sixth of patients, and disease control in roughly 33%.

Repertoires were generated with immunoSEQ multiplex PCR, while TCRdb's copy carries only in-frame clones and drops some. The sample lists 90,000 to 100,000 clones, about four fifths occurring once. This clonotype originated in a human donor with non-small cell lung cancer that progressed on radiotherapy plus ipilimumab. Sequences were derived from peripheral blood, sampled from a patient treated with radiotherapy plus ipilimumab.

CDR3 coding DNA: TGCGCCAGCAGCCCCGCCAGGGAGGCCAGCACAGATACGCAGTATTTT. Translation: CASSPAREASTDTQYF. The rearrangement links TRBV4-1 to TRBJ2-3; TRBD2 might be the D (6 bases). The germline gives CDR1 MGHRA, CDR2 YSYEKL. V lost 4 bases and J 0 bases, leaving 14 bases between the germline ends. The CDR3 consists of 16 residues.